This T cell receptor (beta chain) was recorded in a study of molecular identifiers for immune sequencing clone quantification. Of note for this clonotype: What it binds is unknown. A much larger clone lies one base from this, so it may be a read error. The limits of the CDR3 on the DNA are not certain, so only TCRdb's listed CDR3 is given.

The CDR3 region is 14 residues in length, termini included. Germline assignment: CDR1 LGHNA and CDR2 YSLEER. Findings and limits, study-wide: Identical TCR molecules can share a barcode, and this sharing could underestimate highly expanded clone sizes.

Preparation methods for the bulk TCR libraries were those previously described, with listed TCR primers. In TCRdb, the PCR reads were re-called with MiXCR into one record per CDR3 protein. Seen here are some 650,000 distinct CDR3 sequences, less than 20% observed once, and the top ten hold roughly 0.83%. Sequencing was carried out using naive CD8+ T cells from blood, with Jurkat cell RNA spiked in. Subset of the sample: FACS-sorted CD8+CD4-CCR7+CD45RA+ naive T cells. This chain links TRBV4-3 with TRBJ2-1; the table's D call of TRBD1 was not tested on the DNA. This sequence was found in a human donor in good health. Some libraries in this study had Jurkat cell RNA spiked in. This CDR3 is CASSQVGQGNEQSF.